These T cell receptor beta chains were read from a single sample in a study of blood T cell repertoires in COVID-19. Clones were read by immunoSEQ multiplex PCR, and TCRdb kept only the in-frame ones, dropping some. The table has about 150,000 clones, more than 75% seen once. Material for sequencing was peripheral blood. All receptors come from an elderly man with acute or convalescent COVID-19. CDR3s include the opening cysteine and the closing phenylalanine or tryptophan. D genes are given only for firm matches. Size values are once, few and many counts, or a class for expanded clones, and some rows have none.

J: TRBJ1-4; size: -; D: -; V: TRBV19; DNA: TGTGCCAGTAGTGTCTATAGGCCAATCTCGGACAGCCTCTTTGCAACTAATGAAAAACTGTTTTTT; CDR3: CASSVYRPISDSLFATNEKLFF
J: TRBJ1-2; size: few; D: -; V: TRBV7-2; DNA: TGTGCCAGCAGCTTAGCGCGGCCGTGGAGGGGCTACACCTTC; CDR3: CASSLARPWRGYTF
J: TRBJ1-1; size: -; D: -; V: TRBV12-3/TRBV12-4; DNA: TGTGCCAGCAGAGTAGGGGTGAGCACTGAAGCTTTCTTT; CDR3: CASRVGVSTEAFF
J: TRBJ1-2; size: -; D: TRBD1; V: TRBV5-1; DNA: TGCGCCAGCAGCTTAACCGGGACAGGGAGCGGCTACACCTTC; CDR3: CASSLTGTGSGYTF
J: TRBJ2-7; size: once; D: -; V: TRBV7-2; DNA: TGTGCCAGCAGCTATAGGGGGGGCGGGCCCTACGAGCAGTACTTC; CDR3: CASSYRGGGPYEQYF
J: TRBJ1-6; size: -; D: TRBD1; V: TRBV27; DNA: TGTGCCAGCAGTCGGGACAGGGCCGGATCACCCCTCCACTTT; CDR3: CASSRDRAGSPLHF
J: TRBJ1-5; size: -; D: TRBD1; V: TRBV27; DNA: TGTGCCAGCAGTTTATCCACAGGGGGGCTGGTACAGCATTTT; CDR3: CASSLSTGGLVQHF
J: TRBJ1-1; size: few; D: -; V: TRBV27; DNA: TGTGCCAGCAACCCCGGGGGTGGATTCCTAAACACTGAAGCTTTCTTT; CDR3: CASNPGGGFLNTEAFF
J: TRBJ1-6; size: few; D: -; V: TRBV5-1; DNA: TGCGCCAGCTCTCCGGGGTCGAGTAATTCACCCCTCCACTTT; CDR3: CASSPGSSNSPLHF
J: TRBJ1-6; size: -; D: TRBD1; V: TRBV28; DNA: TGTGCCAGCATGACAGGGGGCTCCTATAATTCACCCCTCCACTTT; CDR3: CASMTGGSYNSPLHF
J: TRBJ1-1; size: -; D: -; V: TRBV7-9; DNA: TGTGCCAGCAGCCCAAGGACTGAGAACACTGAAGCTTTCTTT; CDR3: CASSPRTENTEAFF
J: TRBJ2-7; size: once; D: TRBD1; V: TRBV28; DNA: TGTGCCAGCAGGGGAACCAGGACAGGGATCGCGTCCTACGAGCAGTACTTC; CDR3: CASRGTRTGIASYEQYF
J: TRBJ2-7; size: -; D: -; V: TRBV4-2; DNA: TGTGCCAGCAGCCAAGGGCTCGGGGTGGCCTCCTACGAGCAGTACTTC; CDR3: CASSQGLGVASYEQYF
J: TRBJ1-1; size: -; D: TRBD1; V: TRBV5-1; DNA: TGCGCCAGCAGCACTGGACAGGGTCACACTGAAGCTTTCTTT; CDR3: CASSTGQGHTEAFF
J: TRBJ1-6; size: -; D: -; V: TRBV10-3; DNA: TGTGCCATCAGTGAAGGAGGGAGTACACCCCTCCACTTT; CDR3: CAISEGGSTPLHF
J: TRBJ1-2; size: -; D: TRBD1; V: TRBV24-1; DNA: TGTGCCACCAGTGAACCGGGACAGGGAAAGAGCTACACCTTC; CDR3: CATSEPGQGKSYTF
J: TRBJ2-7; size: few; D: -; V: TRBV6-5; DNA: TGTGCCAGCGTCCTATCACAGGGTGGCTCCTACGAGCAGTACTTC; CDR3: CASVLSQGGSYEQYF
J: TRBJ1-5; size: -; D: -; V: TRBV5-1; DNA: TGCGCCAGCAGTTCGGAGCCTGGGAATCAGCCCCAGCATTTT; CDR3: CASSSEPGNQPQHF
J: TRBJ2-5; size: -; D: -; V: TRBV6-5; DNA: TGTGCCAGCAGTTATGTGGGAGCATCAGAGACCCAGTACTTC; CDR3: CASSYVGASETQYF
J: TRBJ2-5; size: -; D: -; V: TRBV7-9; DNA: TGTGCCAGCAGCTTCAGGCTTTCAAACCAAGAGACCCAGTACTTC; CDR3: CASSFRLSNQETQYF
J: TRBJ1-4; size: -; D: TRBD1; V: TRBV7-6; DNA: TGTGCCAGCAGCTTAGCGGGACAGGGGGACGAAAAACTGTTTTTT; CDR3: CASSLAGQGDEKLFF
J: TRBJ1-6; size: -; D: -; V: TRBV6-1; DNA: TGTGCCAGCAGTTTAAGACAGGAGGTTTCACCCCTCCACTTT; CDR3: CASSLRQEVSPLHF
J: TRBJ2-7; size: -; D: TRBD1; V: TRBV2; DNA: TGTGCCAGCCGGGACAGGGAGTATGTGCAGTACTTC; CDR3: CASRDREYVQYF
J: TRBJ1-4; size: -; D: TRBD1; V: TRBV30; DNA: TGTGCCTGGAGCACCACCCGGACAGGGGTTGGAAGGCTGTTTTTT; CDR3: CAWSTTRTGVGRLFF
J: TRBJ1-2; size: few; D: TRBD1; V: TRBV30; DNA: TGTGCCTGGAGTGTCGATTTCGGACAGGGGGATTCCTATGGCTACACCTTC; CDR3: CAWSVDFGQGDSYGYTF
J: TRBJ1-1; size: -; D: -; V: TRBV7-8; DNA: TGTGCCAGCAGCTTACAGGGGAAGGGCGCTGAAGCTTTCTTT; CDR3: CASSLQGKGAEAFF
J: TRBJ2-7; size: -; D: TRBD1; V: TRBV6-5; DNA: TGTGCCAGCACTATTCGACAGGGGTCCTACGAGCAGTACTTC; CDR3: CASTIRQGSYEQYF
J: TRBJ1-4; size: -; D: TRBD1; V: TRBV28; DNA: TGTGCCAGCAGCTTGATGACAGGGATGAATGAAAAACTGTTTTTT; CDR3: CASSLMTGMNEKLFF
J: TRBJ1-5; size: -; D: -; V: TRBV9; DNA: TGTGCCAGCAGCGTAGTTGAGGGCCAGCCCCAGCATTTT; CDR3: CASSVVEGQPQHF
J: TRBJ1-6; size: -; D: -; V: TRBV19; DNA: TGTGCCAGTACGCAGGCAAAAGGATCACCCCTCCACTTT; CDR3: CASTQAKGSPLHF
J: TRBJ2-2; size: -; D: TRBD2; V: TRBV5-8; DNA: TGTGCCGGCCGTAGCGGGGGGAACACCGGGGAGCTGTTTTTT; CDR3: CAGRSGGNTGELFF
J: TRBJ2-1; size: -; D: -; V: TRBV7-3; DNA: TGTGCCAGCAGCCCCCCTGGAGTAGCCAACAATGAGCAGTTCTTC; CDR3: CASSPPGVANNEQFF
J: TRBJ2-2; size: -; D: -; V: TRBV6-5; DNA: TGTGCCAGCAGTTACCGGCGTCGGGGCACCGGGGAGCTGTTTTTT; CDR3: CASSYRRRGTGELFF
J: TRBJ1-2; size: -; D: -; V: TRBV20-1; DNA: TGCAGTGCTTACAGAGCTGGCTACACCTTC; CDR3: CSAYRAGYTF
J: TRBJ2-7; size: few; D: -; V: TRBV28; DNA: TGTGCCAGCAGTCGTACCACTGGTACCTACGAGCAGTACTTC; CDR3: CASSRTTGTYEQYF
J: TRBJ1-3; size: -; D: -; V: TRBV6-1; DNA: TGTGCCAGCAGTGAGTTATCCTCAGGCGGGGGAAACACCATATATTTT; CDR3: CASSELSSGGGNTIYF
J: TRBJ2-2; size: -; D: TRBD1; V: TRBV24-1; DNA: TGTGCCACCAGTGAGCAGGGGGTAGATACCGGGGAGCTGTTTTTT; CDR3: CATSEQGVDTGELFF
J: TRBJ1-3; size: -; D: TRBD1; V: TRBV30; DNA: TGTGCCTGGAGTGGACAGGGTGGAAACACCATATATTTT; CDR3: CAWSGQGGNTIYF
J: TRBJ2-7; size: -; D: TRBD1; V: TRBV18; DNA: TGTGCCAGCTCACCGGTCAGACAGGGGGAACTCGAGCAGTACTTC; CDR3: CASSPVRQGELEQYF
J: TRBJ2-3; size: medium-sized; D: -; V: TRBV7-9; DNA: TGTGCCACCTCGGGGGAGGAAAGCACAGATACGCAGTATTTT; CDR3: CATSGEESTDTQYF
J: TRBJ2-3; size: -; D: -; V: TRBV5-1; DNA: TGCGCCAGCAGGTATGCGGGGAACACAGATACGCAGTATTTT; CDR3: CASRYAGNTDTQYF
J: TRBJ1-2; size: -; D: -; V: TRBV7-9; DNA: TGTGCCAGCAGCGCGCAGGGCCAGTATGGCTACACCTTC; CDR3: CASSAQGQYGYTF
J: TRBJ2-5; size: -; D: -; V: TRBV28; DNA: TGTGCCAGCAGTCCCCGGGTTACCCAGTACTTC; CDR3: CASSPRVTQYF
J: TRBJ2-5; size: -; D: TRBD2; V: TRBV19; DNA: TGTGCCACCTCCCCGGGACTAGCGGGAGAGACCCAGTACTTC; CDR3: CATSPGLAGETQYF
J: TRBJ1-6; size: few; D: -; V: TRBV25-1; DNA: TGTGCCAGCAGTGAATACGGGGAACCCCTTAATTCACCCCTCCACTTT; CDR3: CASSEYGEPLNSPLHF
J: TRBJ1-4; size: -; D: -; V: TRBV27; DNA: TGTGCCAGCAAGAAGGGGCAGTCTAATGAAAAACTGTTTTTT; CDR3: CASKKGQSNEKLFF
J: TRBJ2-6; size: -; D: TRBD1; V: TRBV5-1; DNA: TGCGCCAGCAGCTCCAACCAGGGGGCTGCTGGGGCCAACGTCCTGACTTTC; CDR3: CASSSNQGAAGANVLTF
J: TRBJ2-7; size: -; D: TRBD1; V: TRBV2; DNA: TGTGCCAGCAGTGAAGGGGACAGGGGTTCCTACGAGCAGTACTTC; CDR3: CASSEGDRGSYEQYF
J: TRBJ2-7; size: -; D: TRBD2; V: TRBV6-5; DNA: TGTGCCAGCAGTTACGGGTTGACTAGCGGGGCCTACGAGCAGTACTTC; CDR3: CASSYGLTSGAYEQYF